The 22 T cell receptor beta chains below were found in one sample sequenced in a study of identical twins. TCRdb analysed the 5' RACE reads with MiXCR anew, one entry per CDR3 protein. There are 200,000 to 300,000 distinct CDR3 sequences in the sample; 5.5% to 7% occur only once, and roughly 3.6% lies in the top ten. This same sample was also taken into another study, of yellow fever vaccine responses in identical twins.

Sequenced input: memory (CD45RO+) T cells sorted from blood. These receptors all come from a woman aged 18-29 years in good health.

This clonotype has more than one count but fewer than ten. The chain joins TRBV27 to TRBJ2-1; 9 nucleotides align to TRBD2. There are 14 residues in the CDR3. Losses at the gene ends were 2 bases for V and 9 bases for J; bases not matched to a gene: 5. Germline V lookup: CDR1 MNHEY, CDR2 SMNVEV (reference sequence). This chain's CDR3 is CASSLGSGRIEQFF. The DNA for the CDR3 is TGTGCCAGCAGTTTAGGTAGCGGGAGAATTGAGCAGTTCTTC.

This clonotype was found many times. The chain couples TRBV20-1 to TRBJ1-5; 7 bases are shared with TRBD1. In germline, CDR1 is DFQATT, CDR2 SNEGSKA (reference sequence). CDR3 length: 15 residues. J lost 4 bases, V lost 4 bases, and 10 bases had no gene match. The CDR3 is CSAISRDRQNQPQHF. CDR3 nucleotides: TGCAGTGCTATCAGCCGGGACAGACAAAATCAGCCCCAGCATTTT.

This clonotype was seen at least ten times. The chain recombines TRBV6-5 with TRBJ2-1; D gene ambiguous. Germline V gene lookup returns CDR1 MNHEY and CDR2 SVGAGI. The CDR3 contains 11 residues. Trimming pared 7 bases from V and 4 bases from J, leaving 5 bases between. CDR3 DNA sequence: TGTGCCAGCAACTATTACAATGAGCAGTTCTTC. Translation gives CASNYYNEQFF.

In its sample, this clonotype was seen many times. The CDR3 spells CASSLGRSPLHF. The CDR3 DNA is TGTGCCAGCAGTTTAGGGCGATCACCCCTCCACTTT. The chain couples TRBV12-3 or TRBV12-4 to TRBJ1-6; no firm D call. The ends were cut back, 1 base at V and 10 bases at J, with 5 bases in the middle. The CDR3 is made up of 12 amino acids.

This clonotype was seen ten or more times. The chain combines TRBV25-1 with TRBJ1-4; D is uncertain. The V gene lost 4 bases and the J gene lost 3 bases, with 15 bases spanning the gap. CDR3 length: 16 amino acids. Germline values: CDR1 MGHDK, CDR2 SYGVNS. CDR3 DNA: TGTGCCAGCAGTGGAAGGATGGGTGGGGCTAATGAAAAACTGTTTTTT. Amino acid sequence: CASSGRMGGANEKLFF.

This clonotype was recorded many times. The J gene is TRBJ1-1, the V gene TRBV7-9; D remains unclear. Germline V gene sequence: CDR1 SEHNR, CDR2 FQNEAQ (reference sequence). Trimming took off 0 bases at V and 0 bases at J, with 11 bases between the two ends. This CDR3 comprises 16 residues. CDR3 residues: CASSLAVSPMNTEAFF. CDR3 bases: TGTGCCAGCAGCTTAGCGGTGTCTCCCATGAACACTGAAGCTTTCTTT.

In this sample, this clonotype turned up many times. The chain has TRBV5-5 and TRBJ1-3; 8 nucleotides agree with TRBD1. Germline lookup yields CDR1 SGHKS and CDR2 YYEKEE (reference sequence). The J segment lost 0 bases and the V segment lost 0 bases, leaving 8 bases of the junction unmatched. CDR3 length equals 18 residues. The CDR3: CASSLEPGQGNSGNTIYF. CDR3 in DNA: TGTGCCAGCAGCTTGGAACCTGGACAGGGAAACTCTGGAAACACCATATATTTT.

Many counts were recorded for this clonotype. V and J are TRBV5-6 and TRBJ2-1; no clear D gene. Germline CDR1 SGHDT, CDR2 YYEEEE. Trimming removed 0 bases from V and 7 bases from J, with 14 bases in between. CDR3 length equals 15 residues. The DNA for the CDR3 is TGTGCCAGCAGCTTGGCGGTGGCTTACGCAAATGAGCAGTTCTTC. Protein sequence: CASSLAVAYANEQFF.

In this sample, this clonotype turned up a few times. The chain recombines TRBV29-1 with TRBJ2-1; 11 bases match TRBD1. Trimming cost V 6 bases and J 8 bases; bases outside gene matches: 18. Germline loops: CDR1 SQVTM, CDR2 ANQGSEA. CDR3 length equals 17 residues. CDR3 residues: CSVLGGEWDRGLDEQFF. CDR3 in DNA: TGCAGCGTCCTCGGTGGGGAGTGGGACAGGGGGTTAGATGAGCAGTTCTTC.

This clonotype was found many times. J is TRBJ2-2 and V is TRBV10-2, with TRBD2 matching over 7 bases. The V gene's germline CDR1 is WSHSY and CDR2 SAAADI. Trimming cost V 1 base and J 6 bases; bases outside gene matches: 2. The CDR3 consists of 14 residues. DNA of the CDR3: TGCGCCAGCAGTGAGTTGGCGGGGGCCGGGGAGCTGTTTTTT. Translating gives CASSELAGAGELFF.

V usage is TRBV15 and J usage is TRBJ2-7; D is unresolved. Germline V gene data show CDR1 as LNHNV and CDR2 as YYDKDF (reference sequence). Trimming pared 0 bases from V and 2 bases from J, leaving 8 bases between. This CDR3 region has 14 residues. The CDR3 reads CATSREDGPYEQYF. Here the CDR3 DNA reads TGTGCCACCAGCAGAGAAGACGGCCCCTACGAGCAGTACTTC.

The genes are TRBV21-1 and TRBJ2-5; TRBD1 is taken as the D call from the table, unchecked against the DNA. TRBV21-1 is assigned pseudogene status. CDR3 length: 15 amino acids. Written as DNA, the CDR3 is TGTGCCAGCAGCAAAAGACAGGGACCACAAGAGACCCAGTACTTC. Protein product: CASSKRQGPQETQYF.

This clonotype was counted only a few times. The gene calls are TRBV5-5 and TRBJ2-2; 7 nucleotides agree with TRBD1. Germline V CDR1 and CDR2: SGHKS, YYEKEE (reference sequence). There are 15 residues in the CDR3. Trimming removed 0 bases from V and 6 bases from J; junction bases left unmatched: 5. The CDR3 region is CASSLEDRVAGELFF. CDR3 sequence (DNA): TGTGCCAGCAGCTTGGAAGACAGGGTGGCCGGGGAGCTGTTTTTT.

This chain joins TRBV10-2 and TRBJ2-2, with 7 nucleotides matching TRBD1. The germline V gene encodes CDR1 WSHSY and CDR2 SAAADI. V lost 7 bases, J lost 6 bases, and 5 bases stayed unmatched. CDR3 length equals 13 residues. The CDR3 nucleotides are TGCGCCAGCAACCCCACAGGGGCCGGGGAGCTGTTTTTT. This sequence encodes CASNPTGAGELFF.

The rearrangement uses TRBV28 and TRBJ1-2, with D possibly being TRBD1 (5 bases). Between the trimmed V and J ends, which lost 7 bases and 5 bases, there was a span of 14 bases. CDR1 is MDHEN, CDR2 SYDVKM, per germline. The CDR3 runs 13 residues. Here the CDR3 DNA reads TGTGCCAGCACCCTCGGCCGGGGGTATGGCTACACCTTC. Protein sequence: CASTLGRGYGYTF.

The chain is built from TRBV3-1 and TRBJ2-3, with 10 nucleotides matching TRBD2. J lost 0 bases, V lost 7 bases, and 7 bases had no gene match. Germline V CDR1 and CDR2: LGHDT, YNNKEL (reference sequence). This CDR3 comprises 16 residues. CDR3 loop: CASTLAGGHSTDTQYF. The CDR3 coding sequence is TGTGCCAGCACCTTAGCGGGGGGACATAGCACAGATACGCAGTATTTT.

This clonotype was counted ten times or more. The chain has TRBV21-1 and TRBJ2-1; no DNA check was done on the table's D call, TRBD1. TRBV21-1 is recorded as a pseudogene. This CDR3 contains 14 residues. CDR3 coding DNA: TGTGCCAGCAGCAAAGGGACAGACGACAATGAGCAGTTCTTC. Translation: CASSKGTDDNEQFF.

This clonotype came up a few times. The genes are TRBV20-1 and TRBJ2-7; 10 positions match TRBD2. The junction had 9 bases not matched to a gene; V was cut back by 1 base and J by 3 bases. This CDR3 is built from 16 residues. Germline V gene lookup returns CDR1 DFQATT and CDR2 SNEGSKA (reference sequence). DNA of the CDR3: TGCAGTGCTAGAGGGGAGGCAACTAGCGGGAACTACGAGCAGTACTTC. It encodes CSARGEATSGNYEQYF.

For this clonotype: A much larger clone differs from this one at a single base, so this may be a read error. V and J are TRBV20-1 and TRBJ2-2; TRBD2 matches at 14 bases. From germline, CDR1 is DFQATT and CDR2 SNEGSKA (reference sequence). The CDR3 runs 16 residues. V was pared by 6 bases and J by 7 bases, with 10 bases of the junction left unmatched. In DNA, the CDR3 is TGCAGTGCGGAGAGGACTAGCGGGGGGACCATCGGGGAGCTGTTTTTT. It yields the protein CSAERTSGGTIGELFF.

This clonotype was counted a few times. The chain carries TRBV6-1 and TRBJ2-4; TRBD1 is a possible D gene (5 bases). Germline values: CDR1 MNHNS, CDR2 SASEGT. There are 14 residues in the CDR3. Trimming took 6 bases from V and 0 from J, leaving 9 bases between them. The CDR3 DNA reads as TGTGCCAGCAGGGCAGGGATAGCCAAAAACATTCAGTACTTC. Its protein is CASRAGIAKNIQYF.

The chain employs TRBV6-1 and TRBJ2-1; TRBD2 agrees at 14 bases. V lost 6 bases, J lost 5 bases, and 9 bases stayed unmatched. Per the germline V gene, CDR1 is MNHNS and CDR2 is SASEGT. The CDR3 has 17 residues. CDR3 nucleotide sequence: TGTGCCAGCAGAAGACCTCCGGGACTAGCGGGAGACAATGAGCAGTTCTTC. This encodes CASRRPPGLAGDNEQFF.

The V call is TRBV7-2, the J call TRBJ2-5; 9 nucleotides align to TRBD2. J was trimmed by 6 bases and V by 1 base; bases with no gene match: 12. The CDR3 extends over 17 amino acids. Germline V CDR1 and CDR2: SGHTA, FQGNSA. The CDR3 region has the DNA TGTGCCAGCAGCTTAGGGGGAGGCGGGGGGGCCGGAAAGACCCAGTACTTC. This gives the protein CASSLGGGGGAGKTQYF.